A selection of T cell receptor beta chains follows, all from one sample in a study of T cells after posttransplantation cyclophosphamide. Here immunoSEQ multiplex PCR was the method, and the copy in TCRdb shows in-frame clones only, minus some. This sample carries about 16,000 clones, about nine tenths of them seen once, and the ten largest clones take 3.5% to 4%. The source material was PBMCs, sampled after an allogeneic stem cell transplant with a calcineurin inhibitor and methotrexate. Receptor source: a male patient in his fifties who received an allogeneic stem cell transplant from an unrelated donor, was CMV-positive, and had chronic GVHD only. The graft donor may have contributed some T cells. Both conserved end residues are part of each CDR3. D genes are given only for firm matches. The size of a clone is reported for some rows only, either as once, few or many, or as a class for expanded clones.

D gene	V gene	J gene	clone size	CDR3 DNA	CDR3 protein
-	TRBV5-6	TRBJ1-5	-	TGTGCCAGCAGCTTGGGGGGCAGGGGACACAATCAGCCCCAGCATTTT	CASSLGGRGHNQPQHF
-	TRBV27	TRBJ2-7	-	TGTGCCAGCAGCCGCGGGCCTTACTCCTACGAGCAGTACTTC	CASSRGPYSYEQYF
TRBD2	TRBV5-1	TRBJ2-3	-	TGCGCCAGCAGCCGGGGGGTATCAGGACTAGCGGGAGACCCAGATACGCAGTATTTT	CASSRGVSGLAGDPDTQYF
-	TRBV18	TRBJ2-7	-	TGTGCCAGCTCACCATACAGGGCTACTCTAGGGGGCGAGCAGTACTTC	CASSPYRATLGGEQYF
-	TRBV7-9	TRBJ2-2	-	TGTGCCAGCAGCCCCTCTCCCGGGGAGCTGTTTTTT	CASSPSPGELFF
TRBD2	TRBV11-3	TRBJ2-5	-	TGTGCCAGCAGCCCCTGGGGAAGGACTAGCGGCCAAGAGACCCAGTACTTC	CASSPWGRTSGQETQYF
TRBD1	TRBV19	TRBJ2-1	-	TGTGCCACCAATTCCGGACAGGGGGCAGGAGGGGACTTCTTC	CATNSGQGAGGDFF
TRBD1	TRBV4-3	TRBJ2-7	-	TGCGCCAGCAGCCAAGATATTGGGGACAGTTCCTACGAGCAGTACTTC	CASSQDIGDSSYEQYF
TRBD1	TRBV6-5	TRBJ2-2	-	TGTGCCAGCAGCCAACAGGGGATAAACACCGGGGAGCTGTTTTTT	CASSQQGINTGELFF
-	TRBV7-8	TRBJ2-2	-	TGTGCCAGCAGCTTAGGTCAGGCCGGGAAGACCGGGGAGCTGTTTTTT	CASSLGQAGKTGELFF
TRBD1	TRBV25-1	TRBJ1-4	-	TGTGCCAGCAGTACAAACTTGGGGACAGGGTTTGAAAAACTGTTTTTT	CASSTNLGTGFEKLFF
-	TRBV10-3	TRBJ1-5	few	TGTGCCATCAGTGAGTCGGGCCAGCCCCAGCATTTT	CAISESGQPQHF
-	TRBV6-1	TRBJ1-4	once	TGTGCCAGCAGTGAAAACAGCCCAACTAATGAAAAACTGTTTTTT	CASSENSPTNEKLFF
TRBD1	TRBV28	TRBJ1-6	-	TGTGCCAGCAGTGGACGACAGGGTTGGGAATCACCCCTCCACTTT	CASSGRQGWESPLHF
-	TRBV21-1	TRBJ2-5	-	TGTGCCAGCAGCAAAGCTGGGGGGGCTAGCGGGAGACACCCACCAGAGACCCAGTACTTC	CASSKAGGASGRHPPETQYF
-	TRBV19	TRBJ1-1	few	TGTGCCACCCCCAGGTCTGAGATGAACACTGAAGCTTTCTTT	CATPRSEMNTEAFF
-	TRBV27	TRBJ1-4	-	TGTGCCAGCAGCCCCTCTCTCCTCGAAAAACTGTTTTTT	CASSPSLLEKLFF
-	TRBV7-9	TRBJ2-7	-	TGTGCCAGCAGCTCTCGTCTCTACGAGCAGTACTTC	CASSSRLYEQYF
TRBD1	TRBV29-1	TRBJ1-2	-	TGCAGCGGCTTGACAGGGGGTGGCTATGGCTACACCTTC	CSGLTGGGYGYTF
-	TRBV2	TRBJ2-2	-	TGTGCCAGCAAACTAGAGGCCGGGGAGCTGTTTTTT	CASKLEAGELFF
-	TRBV27	TRBJ2-3	-	TGTGCCAGGGAAACTAAGACAGATACGCAGTATTTT	CARETKTDTQYF
TRBD2	TRBV29-1	TRBJ2-1	-	TGCAGCGTACCGGGACTAGCGGGGACCTACAATGAGCAGTTCTTC	CSVPGLAGTYNEQFF
-	TRBV7-3	TRBJ2-3	once	TGTGCCAGCAGCGAAGGAGGACATACGCAGTATTTT	CASSEGGHTQYF
-	TRBV6-5	TRBJ2-7	-	TGTGCCAGCACCCCCCAGGGGCGCTACGAGCAGTACTTC	CASTPQGRYEQYF
TRBD2	TRBV7-9	TRBJ2-7	-	TGTGCCAGCAGCGCTAAGACTAGCGGGAGTATCGAGCAGTACTTC	CASSAKTSGSIEQYF
TRBD1	TRBV7-8	TRBJ1-2	-	TGTGCCAGCAGCTTAAATACAGGGGACCTAAACTATGGCTACACCTTC	CASSLNTGDLNYGYTF
TRBD1	TRBV6-5	TRBJ1-2	-	TGTGCCAGCGGGCCTGGGACAGGGTTGTGGTATGGCTACACCTTC	CASGPGTGLWYGYTF
-	TRBV28	TRBJ1-2	-	TGTGCCAGCACCGTCCCGGGACACCTCTATGGCTACACCTTC	CASTVPGHLYGYTF
-	TRBV9	TRBJ2-1	-	TGTGCCAGCAGCGTAGCCGACTCTTCCTACAATGAGCAGTTCTTC	CASSVADSSYNEQFF
TRBD1	TRBV28	TRBJ2-7	-	TGTGCCAGCAGTACCCGGACAGGAAGCTACGAGCAGTACTTC	CASSTRTGSYEQYF
TRBD1	TRBV11-2	TRBJ2-5	once	TGTGCCAGCAGCCCTGGGACAGCGAAAGAGACCCAGTACTTC	CASSPGTAKETQYF
-	TRBV7-9	TRBJ2-3	-	TGTGCCACCTCGAGAGGCCCAGATACGCAGTATTTT	CATSRGPDTQYF
-	TRBV2	TRBJ1-1	-	TGTGCCAGCAGGGGGGGTTTGACAACCACTGAAGCTTTCTTT	CASRGGLTTTEAFF
TRBD1	TRBV27	TRBJ2-5	-	TGTGCCAGCAGTTTATCCCCAAGACAGGGGGCATGGGAGACCCAGTACTTC	CASSLSPRQGAWETQYF
-	TRBV28	TRBJ2-3	-	TGTGCCAGCACGGCCCGAGGGGGAGATACGCAGTATTTT	CASTARGGDTQYF
TRBD1	TRBV18	TRBJ2-3	few	TGTGCCAGCTCACCTGGGACAGGGAGTGGGAATACGCAGTATTTT	CASSPGTGSGNTQYF
-	TRBV7-2	TRBJ1-5	-	TGTGCCAGCAGCTTAGCCCAGTTCAGCAATCAGCCCCAGCATTTT	CASSLAQFSNQPQHF
TRBD2	TRBV7-9	TRBJ2-3	-	TGTGCCAGCAGCTTGGGGACTAGCGGAGTCACTGATACGCAGTATTTT	CASSLGTSGVTDTQYF
TRBD1	TRBV7-9	TRBJ2-7	-	TGTGCCAGCAGCTTGAGGGGGCTTAAAGACGAGCAGTACTTC	CASSLRGLKDEQYF
-	TRBV2	TRBJ2-2	-	TGTGCCAGCAGTGGGGGGGCCGGGGAGCTGTTTTTT	CASSGGAGELFF
-	TRBV4-3	TRBJ2-5	-	TGCGCCAGCAGCCAAGATGGAACGGGAGAGGTTGCGGAGACCCAGTACTTC	CASSQDGTGEVAETQYF
TRBD2	TRBV10-2	TRBJ2-1	-	TGCGCCAGCAGTGAACGGCTAGCGGGAGTGAATGAGCAGTTCTTC	CASSERLAGVNEQFF
TRBD2	TRBV7-8	TRBJ2-3	-	TGTGCCAGCAGCTCAGCGGGGGCTAGCACAGATACGCAGTATTTT	CASSSAGASTDTQYF
-	TRBV19	TRBJ1-4	-	TGTGCCAGTAGGAGTCTTGGTTCAACTAATGAAAAACTGTTTTTT	CASRSLGSTNEKLFF